The source of this TCR beta chain is a study of T cells in Graves' hyperthyroidism and ophthalmopathy (dated by TCRdb to the late 2010s). Study-wide context: Peripheral blood samples were taken at the time of initial diagnosis, prior to any treatment. A discovery cohort of around 100 patients, 43 with Graves' ophthalmopathy and approximately 60 with stable Graves' hyperthyroidism, was used to find distinguishing TCR V-J signatures. Thyroid tissue and blood T-cell repertoires from about 6 Graves' hyperthyroidism patients were also compared in the study. The approximately 95 discovery patients were divided at random into training and test sets in a 7:3 ratio. Following sampling, methimazole starting at 30 mg daily was given to hyperthyroidism patients, and high-dose intravenous methylprednisolone was given to ophthalmopathy patients. The paper reports TCR Vbeta CDR3 sequencing of 140 or so peripheral blood samples: under 45 ophthalmopathy, approximately 74 hyperthyroidism and around 17 progressor patients. An independent validation cohort of about 20 hyperthyroidism patients and approximately 15 patients who later progressed to ophthalmopathy tested prospective prediction of ophthalmopathy.

Study-wide conclusions, independent of this receptor: A 13 V-J signature model separated ophthalmopathy from stable hyperthyroidism, with around 88% sensitivity and about 81% specificity in cross-validation and 80%/75% in testing. Most expanded thyroid clonotypes (frequency above 0.001) were also detected in blood, suggesting blood repertoires may reflect thyroid immune responses. No statistical method was used to fix the sample size in advance, and group allocation was not hidden from the investigators. In validation, the model predicted progression to ophthalmopathy a median of 6.5 months before onset, with approximately 71% sensitivity and roughly 72% specificity.

TCR beta CDR3 regions were amplified from RNA transcripts. A first-round RT-PCR of the TCR CDR3 used the HTBI primer set with the Qiagen OneStep RT-PCR kit. A second multiplex PCR round built the libraries, followed by size selection and purification. The libraries were sequenced on an Illumina HiSeq2000 using paired-end 100 bp reads. In the paper's pipeline: SOAPnuke was used to process the raw data, with reads discarded if the reads contained adapters or uncalled bases, had a mean Phred below 15, or lacked an exact constant-primer or identifier match. High-quality paired reads were merged with COPE v1.2.5, and unique nucleotide sequences were defined as clonotypes. MiTCR v1.1 was used to align clonotypes to the IMGT TRBV, TRBD and TRBJ reference segments. Analysis was restricted to V-J combinations with a frequency above 0.0001, which covered approximately 99% of repertoires. A TCS score was defined as the ratio between F50 (clonal expansion) and ExV (chaos), using BLOSUM62-based TCRdist between CDR3 peptides within each V-J. Welch's t-statistics and random forest reduced roughly 530 V-J features to about 13, which were used in a naive Bayes classifier (R e1071). The public reads were reanalyzed by TCRdb: fastp trimming at Q25, MiXCR alignment, in-frame beta chains only. Each record represents a unique CDR3 protein, reported with the most common genes and DNA among its rows. TCRdb's processing, not the authors', yielded these V and J calls. Within this sample are under 600,000 distinct CDR3 sequences, with about a sixth of them counted one time only. The ten largest clonotypes hold roughly 3.3% of the sample.

The CDR3, cysteine through phenylalanine, is 11 amino acids long. Here the CDR3 DNA is all that survives: 33 bases in frame from base 1. CDR1 and CDR2 are drawn from the germline V gene (reference sequence): DFQATT, SNEGSKA. Ophthalmopathy patients had moderately to severely active disease, with a Clinical Activity Score of 3 or more, a NOSPECS grade of 4 or more, and a disease duration of less than 3 months. The study excluded patients with uncontrolled infections, other autoimmune diseases, pregnancy or lactation. Diagnoses were established on the basis of clinical symptoms, serum thyroxine and TRAb, thyroid ultrasound, and orbital computed tomography. PBMCs were separated from roughly 9.6 ml of fresh peripheral blood using Ficoll-Paque density gradient centrifugation. Total RNA was extracted with Trizol reagent, and quality was checked on an Agilent 2100 Bioanalyzer. With regard to this clonotype: No antigen is known for it. Per-nucleotide qualities are absent, and no much larger clonotype sits a single base away.

Sequencing was performed on blood. The chain uses TRBV20-1 and TRBJ2-7, with the identity of the D gene unclear. The sequence derives from a woman in her 40s with Graves' ophthalmopathy. The CDR3 corresponds to CTTTTEYEQYF. DNA sequence: TGCACCACCACAACAGAATACGAGCAGTACTTC.